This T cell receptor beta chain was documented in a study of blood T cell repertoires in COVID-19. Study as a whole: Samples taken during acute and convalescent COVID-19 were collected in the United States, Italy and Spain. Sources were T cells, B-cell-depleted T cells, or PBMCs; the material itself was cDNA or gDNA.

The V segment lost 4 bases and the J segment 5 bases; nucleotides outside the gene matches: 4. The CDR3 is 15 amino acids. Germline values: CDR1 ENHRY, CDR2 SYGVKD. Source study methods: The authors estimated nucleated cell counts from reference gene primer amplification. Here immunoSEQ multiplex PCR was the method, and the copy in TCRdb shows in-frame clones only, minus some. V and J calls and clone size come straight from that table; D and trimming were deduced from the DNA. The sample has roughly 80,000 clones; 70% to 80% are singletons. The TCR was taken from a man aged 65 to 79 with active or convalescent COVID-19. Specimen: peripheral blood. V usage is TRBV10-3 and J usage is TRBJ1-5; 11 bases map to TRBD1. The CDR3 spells CAISGGQGDDQPQHF. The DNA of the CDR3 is TGTGCCATCAGTGGGGGACAGGGGGACGATCAGCCCCAGCATTTT.